The text below deals with one T cell receptor (beta chain). The repertoire was sequenced with immunoSEQ multiplex PCR; TCRdb's copy has only in-frame clones and lacks some. The data hold about 2.1 million clones, with about 93% observed a single time. The data belong to a study of shared clonotypes between healthy human individuals. CDR1 is SNHLY, CDR2 FYNNEI, per germline. V gave up 6 bases and J gave up 3 bases, with 9 bases separating them. This CDR3 comprises 13 residues. Naive CD8 cells comprised CD45RO-negative, CCR7-positively selected cells, excluding terminally differentiated effector memory CD45RA+ cells.

Sequencing input: naive CD8+ T cells from PBMCs. The source of this sequence is a man younger than 30 in good health. Some clones in this sample may be carry-over from other donors' samples. The J gene is TRBJ1-5, the V gene TRBV2; D unclear. The CDR3 DNA follows: TGTGCCAGCAGGGGCCTTTCCAATCAGCCCCAGCATTTT. This sequence encodes CASRGLSNQPQHF. Full variable domain (rest looked up from reference TRBV2 and TRBJ1-5): EPEVTQTPSHQVTQMGQEVILRCVPISNHLYFYWYRQILGQKVEFLVSFYNNEISEKSEIFDDQFSVERPDGSNFTLKIRSTKLEDSAMYFCASRGLSNQPQHFGDGTRLSIL.